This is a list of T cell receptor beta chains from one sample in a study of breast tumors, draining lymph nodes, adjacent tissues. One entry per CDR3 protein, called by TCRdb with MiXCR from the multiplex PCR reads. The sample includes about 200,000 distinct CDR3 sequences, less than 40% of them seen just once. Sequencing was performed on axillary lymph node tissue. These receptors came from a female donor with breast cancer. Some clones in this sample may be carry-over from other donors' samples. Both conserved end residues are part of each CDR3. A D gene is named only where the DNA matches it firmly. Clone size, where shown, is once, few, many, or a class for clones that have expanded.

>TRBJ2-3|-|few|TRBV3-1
TGTGCCAGCAGCCAAGTACGCGGGAGCACAGATACGCAGTATTTT
CASSQVRGSTDTQYF
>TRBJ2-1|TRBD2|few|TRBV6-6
TGTGCCAGCAGTCCCCAAGGAGCGGGAGGGCCAGATGAGCAGTTCTTC
CASSPQGAGGPDEQFF
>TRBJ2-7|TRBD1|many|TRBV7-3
TGTGCCAGCAGCATAAGACAGGGAAGTGAGCAGTACTTC
CASSIRQGSEQYF
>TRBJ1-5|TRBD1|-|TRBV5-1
TGCGCCAGCAGCGAAGCCGGGACAGGGGGCTCTCGGCCCCAGCATTTT
CASSEAGTGGSRPQHF
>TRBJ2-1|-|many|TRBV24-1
TGTGCCACCGCCGTAGGCAATGAGCAGTTCTTC
CATAVGNEQFF
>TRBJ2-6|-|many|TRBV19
TGTGCCAGTAGTATAGATAGTCCAGGGTTTGGCTCTGGGGCCAACGTCCTGACTTTC
CASSIDSPGFGSGANVLTF
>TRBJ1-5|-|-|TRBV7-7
TGTGCTAGCAGCTTTCGGGAATGGCGGGACATAAGATACGAGCATTTT
CASSFREWRDIRYEHF
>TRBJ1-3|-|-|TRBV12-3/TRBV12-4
TGTGCCAGCAGTCCCGGACAGACCTCTGGAAACACCATATATTTT
CASSPGQTSGNTIYF
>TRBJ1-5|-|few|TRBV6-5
TGTGCCAGCAGTTACTCACAGTATAGCAATCAGCCCCAGCATTTT
CASSYSQYSNQPQHF
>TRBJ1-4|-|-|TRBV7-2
TGTGCCACCCAATCCGGGGAAAGGCCCGGTGAAAAACTGTTTTTT
CATQSGERPGEKLFF
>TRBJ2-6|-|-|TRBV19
TGTGCCAGTAGTATAGCTGGGGCCAACGTCCTGACTTTC
CASSIAGANVLTF
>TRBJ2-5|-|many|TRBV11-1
TGTGCCAGCAGCGGACGGGACAACCAAGAGACCCAGTACTTC
CASSGRDNQETQYF
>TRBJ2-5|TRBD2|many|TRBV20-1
TGCAGTGCTACCACTAGCGGGGGGGCCCGAGGAGAGACCCAGTACTTC
CSATTSGGARGETQYF
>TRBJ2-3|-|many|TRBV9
TGTGCCAGCAGCGTCTTTAGCGCAGATACGCAGTATTTT
CASSVFSADTQYF
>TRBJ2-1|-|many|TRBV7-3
TGTGCCAGCAGCTTAATGGGGGGGCCTGGTGAGCAGTTCTTC
CASSLMGGPGEQFF
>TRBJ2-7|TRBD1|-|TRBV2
TGTGCCACTTCGACAGGGGGGTACGAGCAGTACTTC
CATSTGGYEQYF
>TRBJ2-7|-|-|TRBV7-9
TGTGCCTCTACTGGCTCCGACAGCCTCGAGCAGTACTTC
CASTGSDSLEQYF
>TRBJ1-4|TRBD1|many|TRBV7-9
TGTGCCAGCAGCTTTGGGACAGGGGGAACTAATGAAAAACTGTTTTTT
CASSFGTGGTNEKLFF
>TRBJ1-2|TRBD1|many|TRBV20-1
TGCAGTGCTTCGTCGGGGACAGGGGGTTCTATTGGGTATGGCTACACCTTC
CSASSGTGGSIGYGYTF
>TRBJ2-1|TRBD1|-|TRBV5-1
TGCGCCAGCAGCCAGGGGGCGATGTACAATGAGCAGTTCTTC
CASSQGAMYNEQFF
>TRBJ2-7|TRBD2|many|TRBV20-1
TGCAGTGCTAGAGATGGCCAGGGAGGGTGGTACGAGCAGTACTTC
CSARDGQGGWYEQYF
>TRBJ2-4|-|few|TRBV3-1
TGTGCCAGCAGCCAAGGGACAATCGGAATCGGCATTCAGTACTTC
CASSQGTIGIGIQYF
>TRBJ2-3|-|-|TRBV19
TGTGCCAGTCTAGCTGATGAGGGTGGCACAGATACGCAGTATTTT
CASLADEGGTDTQYF
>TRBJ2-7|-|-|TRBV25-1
TGTGCCATCAAACTTCAGGGGCTGATTAAGCACTGCAGTGCCGGAGAAGCGGGGCCCTACGAGCAGTACTTC
CAIKLQGLIKHCSAGEAGPYEQYF
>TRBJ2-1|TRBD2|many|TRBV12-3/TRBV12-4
TGTGCCAGCAGTTATCTCCCCTCTAGCGGGGGAAGCTCCTACAATGAGCAGTTCTTC
CASSYLPSSGGSSYNEQFF
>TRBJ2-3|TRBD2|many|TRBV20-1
TGCAGTGCTAGAGTAGCTAGCGGGGGGTGGTCAGATACGCAGTATTTT
CSARVASGGWSDTQYF
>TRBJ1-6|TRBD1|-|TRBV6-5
TGTGCCAGCAGGGCCCCACAGGGGGCAAATTCACCCCTCCACTTT
CASRAPQGANSPLHF
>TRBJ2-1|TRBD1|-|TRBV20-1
TGCAGTGCTTCCCGGGACAGGGGGTTCTGGGAGCAGTTCTTC
CSASRDRGFWEQFF
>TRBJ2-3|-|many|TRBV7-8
TGTGCCAGCAGCTTAGGGGGTAGGTCAGATACGCAGTATTTT
CASSLGGRSDTQYF
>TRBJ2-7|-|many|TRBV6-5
TGTGCCAGCAGTCACTCGTGGGCGGGACACTACGAGCAGTACTTC
CASSHSWAGHYEQYF
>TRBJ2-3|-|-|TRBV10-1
TGCGCCAGCAGTGTTCGGAGGAACACAGATACGCAGTATTTT
CASSVRRNTDTQYF
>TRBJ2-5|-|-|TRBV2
TGTGCCAGCAGTGTGGACGCGCAAGAGACCCAGTACTTC
CASSVDAQETQYF
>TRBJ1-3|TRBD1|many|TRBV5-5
TGTGCCAGCAGCTCAGGGACAGGGGGCAGAGGGAACACCATATATTTT
CASSSGTGGRGNTIYF
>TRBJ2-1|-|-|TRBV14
TGTGCCACACGCGGGTTGTCCTACAATGAGCAGTTCTTC
CATRGLSYNEQFF
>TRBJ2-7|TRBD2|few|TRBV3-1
TGTGCCAGCAGCCAAGATTTACTAGCGGGAGTGAGGCTCGAGCAGTACTTC
CASSQDLLAGVRLEQYF
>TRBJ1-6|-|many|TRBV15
TGTGCCACCAGGAGGTTCGAGAGGGATTCACCCCTCCACTTT
CATRRFERDSPLHF
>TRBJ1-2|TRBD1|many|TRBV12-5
TGTGCTAGTGGTTTGGTCCAGGGACAGTTAGCTAACTATGGCTACACCTTC
CASGLVQGQLANYGYTF
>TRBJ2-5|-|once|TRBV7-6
TGTGCCAGCAGCCTATCGGGACGGCAAGAGACCCAGTACTTC
CASSLSGRQETQYF
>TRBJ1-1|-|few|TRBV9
TGTGCCAGCAGCCTCATGGCGGAGAACACTGAAGCTTTCTTT
CASSLMAENTEAFF